Given below is one TCR beta chain in context. Profiling relied on immunoSEQ multiplex PCR, and the TCRdb table lists in-frame clones only, not all of them. Among roughly 290,000 clones listed, roughly 90% were seen once. The data were obtained in a study of blood T cell repertoires in COVID-19. Across the whole study: Sources were T cells, B-cell-depleted T cells, or PBMCs; the material itself was cDNA or gDNA.

Clinical history as reported by participants underpinned cohort assignment. The germline gives CDR1 LGHDT, CDR2 YNNKEL (reference sequence). The CDR3 consists of 16 residues. With 0 bases clipped from V and 9 bases from J, the junction kept 11 bases outside the gene matches. V gene TRBV3-1 (or the pseudogene TRBV3-2) combines with J gene TRBJ2-3; 8 nucleotides match TRBD2. This TCR came from a woman under 30 with acute COVID-19. The sample taken for sequencing was PBMCs or T cells enriched from blood (not recorded which). The CDR3 here is CASSQEAVAGGGTQYF. In DNA, the CDR3 is TGTGCCAGCAGCCAAGAGGCGGTGGCGGGGGGAGGGACGCAGTATTTT.